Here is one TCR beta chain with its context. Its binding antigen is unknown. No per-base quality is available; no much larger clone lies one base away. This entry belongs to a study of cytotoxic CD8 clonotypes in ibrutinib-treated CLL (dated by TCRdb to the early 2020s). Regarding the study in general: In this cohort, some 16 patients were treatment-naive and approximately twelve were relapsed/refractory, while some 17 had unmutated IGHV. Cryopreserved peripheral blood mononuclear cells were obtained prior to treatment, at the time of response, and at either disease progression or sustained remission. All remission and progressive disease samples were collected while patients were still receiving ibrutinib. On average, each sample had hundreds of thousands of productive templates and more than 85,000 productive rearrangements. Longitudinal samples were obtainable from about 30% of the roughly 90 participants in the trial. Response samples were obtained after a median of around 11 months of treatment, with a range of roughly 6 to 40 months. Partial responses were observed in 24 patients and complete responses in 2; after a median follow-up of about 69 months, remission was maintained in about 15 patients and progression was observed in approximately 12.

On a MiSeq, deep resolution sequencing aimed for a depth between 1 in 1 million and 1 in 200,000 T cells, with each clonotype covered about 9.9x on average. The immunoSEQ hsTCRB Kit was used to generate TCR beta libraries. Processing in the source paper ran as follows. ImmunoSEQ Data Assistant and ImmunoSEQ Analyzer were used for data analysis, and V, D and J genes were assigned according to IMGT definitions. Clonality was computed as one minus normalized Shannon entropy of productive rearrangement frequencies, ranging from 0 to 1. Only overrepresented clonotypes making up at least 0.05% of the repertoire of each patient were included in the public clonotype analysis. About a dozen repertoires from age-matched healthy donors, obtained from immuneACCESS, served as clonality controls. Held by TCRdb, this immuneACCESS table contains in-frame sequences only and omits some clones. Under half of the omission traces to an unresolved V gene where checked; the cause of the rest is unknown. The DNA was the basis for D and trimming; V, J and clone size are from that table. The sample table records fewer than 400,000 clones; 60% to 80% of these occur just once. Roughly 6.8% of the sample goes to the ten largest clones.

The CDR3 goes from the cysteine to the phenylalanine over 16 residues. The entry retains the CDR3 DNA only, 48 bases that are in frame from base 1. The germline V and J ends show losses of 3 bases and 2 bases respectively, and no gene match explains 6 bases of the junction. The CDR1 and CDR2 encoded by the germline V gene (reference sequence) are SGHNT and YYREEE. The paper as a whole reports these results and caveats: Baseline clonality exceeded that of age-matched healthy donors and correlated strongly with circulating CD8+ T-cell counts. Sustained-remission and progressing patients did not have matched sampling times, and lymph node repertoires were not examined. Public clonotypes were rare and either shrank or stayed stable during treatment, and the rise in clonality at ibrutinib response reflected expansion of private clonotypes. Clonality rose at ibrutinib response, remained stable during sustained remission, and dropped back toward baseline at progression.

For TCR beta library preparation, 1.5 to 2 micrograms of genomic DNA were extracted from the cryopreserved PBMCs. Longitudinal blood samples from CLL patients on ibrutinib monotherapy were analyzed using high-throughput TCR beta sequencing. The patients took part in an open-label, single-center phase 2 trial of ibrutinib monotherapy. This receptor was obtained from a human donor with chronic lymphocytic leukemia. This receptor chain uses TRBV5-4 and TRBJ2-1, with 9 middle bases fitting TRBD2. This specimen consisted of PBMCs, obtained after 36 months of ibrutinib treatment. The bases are TGTGCCAGCAGCTCCGGACTAGCGAGTACCTACAATGAGCAGTTCTTC. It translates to CASSSGLASTYNEQFF.